This T cell receptor (beta chain) comes out of a study of T cell responses to AZD1222 COVID-19 vaccine. The wider study: Investigators merged groups given second doses at roughly 4 or roughly 12 weeks.

The CDR3 is made up of 14 amino acids. Germline V gene sequence: CDR1 MNHEY, CDR2 SMNVEV (reference sequence). Trimming removed 4 bases at V and 5 bases at J, with 15 bases between. Clones were read by immunoSEQ multiplex PCR, and TCRdb kept only the in-frame ones, dropping some. The data contain some 140,000 clones, approximately 84% of them singletons. This TCR derives from an adult in good health. The gene calls are TRBV27 and TRBJ2-7, with D maybe TRBD2 (7 bases). Sample: peripheral blood, taken on day 0 of AZD1222 vaccination. The CDR3 is CASSSKGEGNEQYF. In DNA, the CDR3 is TGTGCCAGCAGTTCCAAGGGGGAGGGGAACGAGCAGTACTTC.